The entry below gives a single TCR beta chain sequence along with its context. Its antigen is undetermined. Trimming cost V 7 bases and J 5 bases, with 18 bases left between them. Looked up from germline, CDR1 is MNHEY and CDR2 is SMNVEV (reference sequence). The CDR3 contains 14 residues. These data originate in a study of T cell repertoires in cytomegalovirus infection. MiXCR, run by TCRdb on the reads, gives a single entry per CDR3 protein. In the table there are about 770,000 distinct CDR3 sequences, 25% to 30% of which are singletons. The clonotype was recovered from a human donor in good health (CMV status not recorded). Some clones in this sample may be carry-over from other donors' samples. The sample consisted of cultured CD8+ T cells from PBMCs, taken from culture after CMV antigen stimulation. The chain couples TRBV27 to TRBJ2-7; no reliable D call. The CDR3 nucleotides are TGTGCCAGCACCCAGGCAATGGGGAACCACGAGCAGTACTTC. Its translation: CASTQAMGNHEQYF.